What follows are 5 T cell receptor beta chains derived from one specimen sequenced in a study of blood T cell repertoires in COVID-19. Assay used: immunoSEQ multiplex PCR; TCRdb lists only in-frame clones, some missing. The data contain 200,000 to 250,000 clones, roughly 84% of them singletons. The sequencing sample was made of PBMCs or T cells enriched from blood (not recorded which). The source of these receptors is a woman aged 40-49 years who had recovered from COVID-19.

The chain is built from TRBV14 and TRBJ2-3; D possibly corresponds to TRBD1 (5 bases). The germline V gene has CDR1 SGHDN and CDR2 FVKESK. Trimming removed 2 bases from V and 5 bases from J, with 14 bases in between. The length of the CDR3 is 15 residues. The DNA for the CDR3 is TGTGCCAGCAGCCAAAGATCAGGGAACGGAGATACGCAGTATTTT. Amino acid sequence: CASSQRSGNGDTQYF.

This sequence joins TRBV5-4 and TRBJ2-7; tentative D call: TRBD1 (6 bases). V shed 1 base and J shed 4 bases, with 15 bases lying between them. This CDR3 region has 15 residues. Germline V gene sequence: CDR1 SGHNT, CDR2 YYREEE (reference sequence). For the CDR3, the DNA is TGTGCCAGCAGCTTGAAGACAGGAAGAAAGTACGAGCAGTACTTC. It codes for CASSLKTGRKYEQYF.

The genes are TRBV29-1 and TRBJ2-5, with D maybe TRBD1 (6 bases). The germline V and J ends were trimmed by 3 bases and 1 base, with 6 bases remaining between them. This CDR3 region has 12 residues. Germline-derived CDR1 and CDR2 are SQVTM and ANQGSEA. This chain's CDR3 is CSVEGAQETQYF. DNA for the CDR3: TGCAGCGTTGAGGGGGCCCAAGAGACCCAGTACTTC.

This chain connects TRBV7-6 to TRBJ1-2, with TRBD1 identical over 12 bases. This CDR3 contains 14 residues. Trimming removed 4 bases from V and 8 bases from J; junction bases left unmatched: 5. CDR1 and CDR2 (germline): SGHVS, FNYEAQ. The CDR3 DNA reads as TGTGCCAGCAGCTCGGGGACAGGGGGCGGCGGCTACACCTTC. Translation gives CASSSGTGGGGYTF. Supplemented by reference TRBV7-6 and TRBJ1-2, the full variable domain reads GAGVSQSPRYKVTKRGQDVALRCDPISGHVSLYWYRQALGQGPEFLTYFNYEAQQDKSGLPNDRFSAERPEGSISTLTIQRTEQRDSAMYRCASSSGTGGGGYTFGSGTRLTVV.

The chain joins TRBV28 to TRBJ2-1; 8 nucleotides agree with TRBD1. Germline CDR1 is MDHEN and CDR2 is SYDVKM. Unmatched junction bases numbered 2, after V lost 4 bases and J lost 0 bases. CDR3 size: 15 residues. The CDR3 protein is CASSSTGGSYNEQFF. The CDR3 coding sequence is TGTGCCAGCAGTTCCACAGGGGGCTCCTACAATGAGCAGTTCTTC.